What follows are 6 T cell receptor beta chains derived from one specimen sequenced in a study of blood T cell repertoires in COVID-19. Method: immunoSEQ multiplex PCR; TCRdb's copy keeps in-frame clones and lacks some. The sample yields 140,000 to 150,000 clones, over 65% seen once. The sample consisted of PBMCs or T cells enriched from blood (not recorded which). These receptors came from a woman between 50 and 59 years old who had recovered from COVID-19.

In nucleotides, the CDR3 is TGTGCCAGCACTCAGGGAACTGAAGCTTTCTTT. Amino acids: CASTQGTEAFF. V usage is TRBV27 and J usage is TRBJ1-1; the D gene is possibly TRBD1 (5 bases). Germline CDR1 is MNHEY and CDR2 is SMNVEV (reference sequence). Trimming removed 7 bases at V and 5 bases at J, with 8 bases between. The CDR3 length is 11 residues.

J is TRBJ1-4 and V is TRBV28; 9 positions match TRBD1. Germline V CDR1 and CDR2: MDHEN, SYDVKM. The trim removed 7 bases at V and 8 bases at J, leaving 11 bases unmatched. This CDR3 comprises 15 residues. CDR3 protein: CASNRPGQGFEKLFF. CDR3 nucleotide sequence: TGTGCCAGCAATCGACCGGGACAGGGCTTCGAAAAACTGTTTTTT.

This clone was observed once. The chain employs TRBV28 and TRBJ1-2; D unresolved. This CDR3 is built from 14 residues. Per the germline V gene, CDR1 is MDHEN and CDR2 is SYDVKM. Trimming stripped 7 bases from V and 8 bases from J, with 20 bases between. In DNA form, the CDR3 reads TGTGCCAGCACTCAACCTCACAGTTTTGGGGGCTACACCTTC. This sequence encodes CASTQPHSFGGYTF.

The chain uses TRBV6-5 and TRBJ1-2; D is perhaps TRBD1 (5 bases). The CDR3 runs 14 residues. Deletions cut 8 bases from V and 7 bases from J, with 20 bases between. Germline values: CDR1 MNHEY, CDR2 SVGAGI. The CDR3 spells CASGPMAWGGGYTF. CDR3 coding DNA: TGTGCCAGCGGCCCGATGGCGTGGGGCGGTGGCTACACCTTC.

The chain carries TRBV28 and TRBJ2-5, with D perhaps TRBD2 (5 bases). Germline CDR1 reads MDHEN; CDR2 reads SYDVKM. There are 16 residues in the CDR3. V lost 5 bases and J lost 2, with 18 bases in between. In DNA, the CDR3 is TGTGCCAGCAGTGGGAGCGGCCCGGGGAGACAAGAGACCCAGTACTTC. This codes for CASSGSGPGRQETQYF.

This chain uses TRBV6-5 with TRBJ2-2; D remains ambiguous. The V end was cut by 6 bases, the J end by 4 bases, with 12 bases between. This CDR3 comprises 14 residues. Looked up from germline, CDR1 is MNHEY and CDR2 is SVGAGI. The CDR3 reads CASRLVSGTGELFF. CDR3 sequence (DNA): TGTGCCAGCAGGCTCGTATCGGGCACCGGGGAGCTGTTTTTT.